Each of the 11 T cell receptor beta chains below was sequenced from the same sample in a study of cytomegalovirus exposure and HLA in healthy donors. 13 Jbeta primers and 60 Vbeta primers were used for the PCR. Profiling relied on immunoSEQ multiplex PCR, and the TCRdb table lists in-frame clones only, not all of them. The sample has some 180,000 clones, around 80% seen once. Sequencing was performed on PBMCs. These receptors originate from a woman in her twenties or thirties in good health and CMV-seronegative.

The rearrangement joins TRBV25-1 to TRBJ1-2, with TRBD1 matching over 7 bases. Germline values: CDR1 MGHDK, CDR2 SYGVNS. Trimming took 3 bases from V and 2 from J; bases not matched to a gene: 6. CDR3 length equals 15 residues. CDR3 sequence (DNA): TGTGCCAGCAGTGAGGAGGGGGCGCTGAACTATGGCTACACCTTC. As protein: CASSEEGALNYGYTF.

This chain uses TRBV19 with TRBJ2-5; 15 bases line up with TRBD2. The junction had 7 bases not matched to a gene; V was cut back by 9 bases and J by 5 bases. In germline, CDR1 is LNHDA, CDR2 SQIVND (reference sequence). The CDR3 runs to 15 residues. CDR3 sequence: CASQGLAGGEETQYF. CDR3 sequence (DNA): TGTGCCAGCCAGGGACTAGCGGGGGGCGAGGAGACCCAGTACTTC.

The chain employs TRBV6-5 and TRBJ2-5, with a possible D match to TRBD1 (6 bases). With 2 bases removed from V and 6 bases from J, the gap between germline ends came to 19 bases. This CDR3 contains 16 residues. Germline loops: CDR1 MNHEY, CDR2 SVGAGI. CDR3 bases: TGTGCCAGCAGTTACGGGTACGGACAGTACTTCCAGACCCAGTACTTC. Translation: CASSYGYGQYFQTQYF.

The rearrangement uses TRBV30 and TRBJ2-1; 7 nucleotides match TRBD1. V dropped 7 bases and J dropped 0; count of bases not matched to a gene: 3. The CDR3 loop spans 13 amino acids. From germline, CDR1 is GTSNPN and CDR2 SVGIG (reference sequence). The CDR3 DNA reads TGTGCCTACGGGACAGACTCCTACAATGAGCAGTTCTTC. Amino acids: CAYGTDSYNEQFF.

This clone came up a few times. This sequence joins TRBV25-1 and TRBJ1-4, with TRBD1 identical over 7 bases. V lost 1 base to trimming and J lost 0 bases; unmatched junction nucleotides: 5. This CDR3 is built from 17 residues. CDR1 and CDR2 (germline): MGHDK, SYGVNS. The CDR3 loop is CASSESTGPATNEKLFF. DNA of the CDR3: TGTGCCAGCAGTGAATCGACAGGGCCCGCAACTAATGAAAAACTGTTTTTT.

CDR3: CASSERSYGYTF. CDR3 DNA: TGCGCCAGCAGCGAGAGGTCCTATGGCTACACCTTC. The chain employs TRBV5-1 and TRBJ1-2; D not resolved. The germline CDR1 and CDR2 sequences are SGHRS and YFSETQ. V was trimmed by 4 bases and J by 4 bases, leaving 8 bases between them. The length of the CDR3 is 12 residues.

The rearrangement joins TRBV5-6 to TRBJ1-4, with 8 bases matching TRBD1. Germline V gives CDR1 SGHDT, CDR2 YYEEEE. V lost 3 bases and J lost 0; bases outside the gene matches: 1. This CDR3 contains 15 residues. CDR3 in amino acids: CASSSRGPTNEKLFF. The CDR3 DNA follows: TGTGCCAGCAGCTCCAGGGGGCCAACTAATGAAAAACTGTTTTTT.

The chain has TRBV10-3 and TRBJ2-1, with 15 nucleotides matching TRBD2. CDR3 length equals 16 residues. Trimming at V came to 5 bases and at J to 9 bases, leaving 8 bases not matched to a gene. CDR1 ENHRY and CDR2 SYGVKD come from the germline V gene. This CDR3 is CAISPGLAGGTSEQFF. The CDR3 DNA follows: TGTGCCATCAGTCCGGGACTAGCGGGGGGAACGTCTGAGCAGTTCTTC.

In its sample, this clone was seen once. The chain uses TRBV11-3 and TRBJ1-1; D possibly corresponds to TRBD1 (5 bases). This CDR3 has 15 amino acids. CDR1 is SGHNT, CDR2 YENEEA, per germline. With 4 bases removed from V and 0 bases from J, the gap between germline ends came to 12 bases. The CDR3, as DNA: TGTGCCAGCAGCTCCCACAGACAGCTGAACACTGAAGCTTTCTTT. Its translation: CASSSHRQLNTEAFF.

The V call is TRBV7-2, the J call TRBJ1-5, with 11 positions matching TRBD1. The ends lost 1 base at V and 5 bases at J; junction bases unmatched: 4. CDR3 length equals 16 residues. Germline V gene data show CDR1 as SGHTA and CDR2 as FQGNSA. The CDR3 protein is CASSLVGQGAHQPQHF. The CDR3 nucleotides are TGTGCCAGCAGCTTAGTTGGACAGGGGGCACATCAGCCCCAGCATTTT.

The V call is TRBV12-5, the J call TRBJ1-1; D remains unclear. The CDR3 extends over 14 amino acids. V lost 6 bases and J lost 3, with 14 bases in between. The V gene's germline CDR1 is LGHNT and CDR2 FRNRAP. In DNA, the CDR3 is TGTGCTAGTGGGCCATCCAGAATTGACACTGAAGCTTTCTTT. This encodes CASGPSRIDTEAFF.